This T cell receptor (beta chain) stems from a study of blood T cell repertoires in COVID-19. Whole-study context: T cells, B-cell-depleted T cells, or PBMCs supplied cDNA or gDNA.

Trimming took off 0 bases at V and 0 bases at J, with 9 bases between the two ends. Germline V gives CDR1 LNHNV, CDR2 YYDKDF (reference sequence). The CDR3 runs 17 residues. Method: immunoSEQ multiplex PCR; TCRdb's copy keeps in-frame clones and lacks some. The table lists fewer than 300,000 clones, approximately 88% of them singletons. This clone was observed a few times. The clonotype originates from a man between 18 and 35 years old with active or convalescent COVID-19. Sequencing was performed on peripheral blood. The chain combines TRBV15 with TRBJ1-6; no clear D gene. The CDR3 sequence: CATSRDYGSSYNSPLHF. Here the CDR3 DNA reads TGTGCCACCAGCAGAGATTATGGGAGCTCCTATAATTCACCCCTCCACTTT.